This section outlines one TCR beta chain sequence together with its context. What antigen it recognizes has not been identified. Nothing much larger sits one base from this clone, and base qualities are not available. The CDR3 contains 15 residues, cysteine and phenylalanine counted. CDR3 DNA only is kept here, 45 bases in frame from base 1. At the junction V is shortened by 5 bases and J by 3 bases, with 17 bases in between. Sequences MNHEY (CDR1) and SMNVEV (CDR2) are obtained from the germline V gene (reference sequence). The immunoSEQ Assay, a bias-controlled multiplex PCR, was used to amplify TCRbeta CDR3 regions from genomic DNA. Per the source publication's procedure: Within the assay, amplification of reference gene primers was used to estimate how many nucleated cells each sample contained. Sequence reads were collapsed and filtered to measure the absolute abundance of every unique TCRbeta CDR3 rearrangement. Productive Simpson clonality was computed per sample as the square root of Simpson's diversity index over productive rearrangements. TCRdb holds this immuneACCESS table with in-frame rearrangements only. Some clones are missing; in checked studies, unresolved V genes explain under half, and the rest has no known cause. The DNA was the basis for D and trimming; V, J and clone size are from that table. Here the sample has approximately 100,000 clones; 82% occur a single time. Of the sample, less than 11% falls within the top ten clones.

Collaborating institutions collected whole blood in K2EDTA tubes following their own protocols. For TCRbeta analysis, collaborators shipped samples in one of three forms: frozen whole blood, isolated PBMCs, or DNA extracted from either of those sample types. The data originate from a study of blood T cell repertoires in COVID-19 (TCRdb year 2020). As for the study more broadly: The collaborator samples originated in the United States, Italy and Spain and spanned the acute and convalescent phases of COVID-19. The material from the prospective study consisted of cDNA or gDNA derived from T cells, B-cell-depleted T cells, or PBMCs. The dataset comprised deeply sampled blood TCRbeta repertoires from subjects exposed to, actively infected with, or recovered from COVID-19. The repertoires were made available in a free public database intended to serve as a resource for research on the immune response to SARS-CoV-2. The samples were drawn from the first 160 participants of the ongoing ImmuneRACE study and from 950 to 1,500 subjects provided by 6 global collaborators. Sample metadata almost always included a de-identified subject ID, COVID-19 status, age in years and sex. Where available, HLA class I and class II types were obtained from metadata supplied by the sample provider rather than from assay-based typing. The paper's findings and limits, for the study overall: Clinical and demographic metadata were provided uncurated, with the amount varying by source and participant.

This receptor was identified in a man aged 65 to 85 with acute or convalescent COVID-19. Sequencing used peripheral blood. This sequence uses TRBV27 and TRBJ2-7; possibly the D gene is TRBD1, per 5 matching bases. The DNA reads as follows: TGTGCCAGCAGTGTGGTGGCAGGGTCGGTCTACGAGCAGTACTTC. This yields the protein CASSVVAGSVYEQYF.